This T cell receptor beta chain was recorded in a study of T cell clusters in autoimmune cytopenias. Findings and caveats of the study: Functional roles of the in silico T cell clusters still await experimental validation.

Frequency places this clonotype as medium-sized. The antigen remains undetermined. Tens of thousands of genome equivalents of blood DNA were amplified for TRB. One tube held mixed TRB-A and TRB-B primer pools for touch-down PCR. TCRdb reprocessed the multiplex PCR reads; each CDR3 protein has one entry and no DNA is given. Its table records more than 3,000 distinct CDR3 sequences. This receptor was obtained from a human donor with an autoimmune cytopenia or autoimmune hepatitis (not recorded which). Material for sequencing was peripheral blood.

CDR3 region: CASSLGISGAEAFF. The genes are TRBV12-3 or TRBV12-4 and TRBJ1-1; TCRdb's D call, TRBD1, is unchecked because there is no DNA. The CDR3 consists of 14 residues.